Listed here are 2 T cell receptor beta chains from one sample, sequenced in a study of blood T cell repertoires in COVID-19. Data came from immunoSEQ multiplex PCR; TCRdb stores just in-frame clones and leaves some out. This sample has 200,000 or so clones, with roughly nine tenths found just once. Sequences were obtained from peripheral blood. The origin of the receptors is a man in his sixties or seventies with acute or convalescent COVID-19.

The gene calls are TRBV27 and TRBJ2-3, with 15 bases identical to TRBD2. This CDR3 region has 16 residues. CDR1 MNHEY and CDR2 SMNVEV come from the germline V gene (reference sequence). V was clipped by 5 bases and J by 2 bases; unmatched bases: 2. CDR3 residues: CASSGTSGRNTDTQYF. The CDR3, as DNA: TGTGCCAGCAGTGGGACTAGCGGGAGGAACACAGATACGCAGTATTTT.

The J gene is TRBJ1-4, the V gene TRBV2; D might be TRBD1 (5 bases). The CDR3 covers 15 residues. Germline assignment: CDR1 SNHLY and CDR2 FYNNEI. Trimming shortened V by 4 bases and J by 3 bases, and 12 bases separated the two germline ends. The DNA for the CDR3 is TGTGCCAGCAGTGGGCAGGGATCGGCTAATGAAAAACTGTTTTTT. Its protein product is CASSGQGSANEKLFF.